Here is one TCR beta chain with its context. There are many counts of this clonotype. Its recognized antigen is unknown. No clone much larger than this one lies a single base away; base qualities are absent. Receptor amplification or capture employed 5' RACE. The data were produced on an Illumina HiSeq 2500. A second PCR of roughly 7 to 11 cycles was performed with a sample-barcoded 5' primer and a J-beta primer mix. Each TCR beta cDNA molecule received a unique molecular identifier from a template-switch 5' adaptor carrying 12 random nucleotides. At least 2.5 million CDR3-containing paired-end reads were obtained from each sample. First-strand cDNA was synthesized from all RNA with the Mint cDNA synthesis kit, primed by a TRBC-specific oligonucleotide. After uracil-DNA glycosylase treatment, a first 18-cycle PCR used universal primers M1SS and BC2_uni_R on all cDNA. The original methods were these. Normalization of each sample was performed by random selection of 1 million high-quality reads, each carrying a distinct molecular identifier. Reads with shared molecular identifiers were discarded instead of being binned into consensus sequences. MiTCR, set to a Q25 quality threshold and the strictest error-elimination algorithm, was used for CDR3 identification, clonotype clustering and error correction. A nonparametric unseen species model using Euler transformation provided a lower-bound estimate of total TCR beta diversity. Starting from the raw public reads, TCRdb applied fastp trimming at Q25, assembled clones with MiXCR and retained in-frame beta chains. Every CDR3 protein is listed once, alongside the most common genes and DNA of its rows. Clone size and V and J calls follow TCRdb, not the original study. The sample table contains 1.5 million to 2 million distinct CDR3 sequences; only one count was recorded for approximately 28% of them. 7% to 9% of the sample is held by the ten biggest clonotypes.

Donors were a few dozen systemically healthy Caucasian individuals from Russia aged roughly 6 to 100 years. Each donor gave 9.5 to 10 milliliters of peripheral blood, drawn into EDTA-treated Vacutainer tubes. Ficoll-Paque density-gradient centrifugation was used to isolate PBMCs, with at least 6.5 million per sample. Total RNA, at least 5.5 micrograms per sample, was extracted from PBMCs with Trizol reagent. Naive CD45RAhigh/CD27high T cell percentages were measured by flow cytometry on a PBMC aliquot from every donor. The data are from a study of blood T cells in healthy people across ages (dated by TCRdb to the mid-2010s). Background on the whole study: Template switching captured roughly one uniquely barcoded TCR beta cDNA molecule per two T cells in model experiments. Using the same blood draw, the study looked at two additional independent replicas of 1 million unique cDNA reads for two donors, one aged 18 to 30 and the other aged 80 or older. Donors were grouped into four age groups: young (average approximately 16 years), middle-aged (39), aged (roughly 62) and long-lived (about 82). The study measured age-related changes in TCR beta repertoire diversity using deep sequencing normalized with unique cDNA molecular identifiers. To avoid experimental bias, donors of different ages were spread randomly across the sequencing lanes. The study at large found these results: Compared with the aged group, more naive CD4+ T cells, fewer expanded clones and increased TCR diversity were shown by the long-lived group, suggesting age selection. Total diversity estimates from one million sequenced T cells were considered lower bounds and underestimates. A strong correlation was found between observed TCR beta diversity and the percentage of naive T cells measured by flow cytometry. Observed TCR beta diversity per million T cells fell roughly linearly with age, and a significant reduction was already apparent by age roughly 41. Donor CMV infection status was unknown, potentially confounding age-related changes in expanded clonotypes. Because profiling used bulk unsorted PBMCs, naive and antigen-experienced compartments could not be compared conclusively.

Including cysteine and phenylalanine, the CDR3 has 17 amino acids. The CDR3 DNA has 51 bases and is translated from base 1. Via the germline V gene, CDR1 is SGHVS and CDR2 FNYEAQ. V lost 5 bases and J lost 6 bases, and the count of bases not matched to a germline gene is 17. The specimen sequenced was blood. The V gene is TRBV7-6 and the J gene is TRBJ2-7, and 9 junctional nucleotides match TRBD1. The TCR was taken from a young woman in good health. The CDR3 loop reads CASSPTPMRDRETEQYF. The base sequence is TGTGCCAGCAGCCCAACACCGATGAGGGACAGGGAAACCGAGCAGTACTTC.